This note documents a single TCR beta chain sequence. The data were obtained in a study of blood T cell repertoires in COVID-19. Study-wide background: The United States, Italy and Spain provided the acute and convalescent COVID-19 samples.

Authors' data handling: Using reference gene primer amplification, nucleated cell counts were estimated. Measured with immunoSEQ multiplex PCR; TCRdb has only the in-frame clones, and not every one. That table supplies the V and J calls and clone size; D and trimming were determined from the DNA. The table records around 150,000 clones, 70% to 90% of them present only once. CDR1 and CDR2 from the germline V gene are SGHKS and YYEKEE (reference sequence). J lost 4 bases, V lost 0 bases, and 9 bases had no gene match. This CDR3 contains 17 residues. The origin of this receptor is a human donor in a cohort sampled during active COVID-19. The V and J genes are TRBV5-5 and TRBJ2-3; 9 positions match TRBD2. The material sequenced was peripheral blood. The CDR3 reads CASSLAPLAGEADTQYF. In nucleotides, the CDR3 is TGTGCCAGCAGCTTGGCCCCATTAGCGGGAGAGGCAGATACGCAGTATTTT.